The sequence of this T cell receptor beta chain was determined in a study of blood T cell repertoires in COVID-19. The CDR3 has 14 amino acids. Trimming pared 1 base from V and 5 bases from J, leaving 8 bases between. In germline, CDR1 is SGHDN, CDR2 FVKESK. Method: immunoSEQ multiplex PCR; TCRdb's copy keeps in-frame clones and lacks some. The sample records roughly 180,000 clones, approximately 85% being singletons. This chain links TRBV14 with TRBJ2-2; the D gene is possibly TRBD2 (5 bases). Sequencing was carried out using peripheral blood. This receptor was identified in a woman aged 60 to 75 with acute or convalescent COVID-19. The DNA of the CDR3 is TGTGCCAGCAGCCAAGCACGGAGGACCGGGGAGCTGTTTTTT. It translates to CASSQARRTGELFF. Variable domain in full (rest from reference TRBV14 and TRBJ2-2): EAGVTQFPSHSVIEKGQTVTLRCDPISGHDNLYWYRRVMGKEIKFLLHFVKESKQDESGMPNNRFLAERTGGTYSTLKVQPAELEDSGVYFCASSQARRTGELFFGEGSRLTVL.